The TCR beta chain under discussion was sequenced for a study of vaccination effects on CD4 cells after COVID-19. Only in-frame clones appear in the TCRdb table, and some are missing; sequencing was by immunoSEQ multiplex PCR. The sample consists of tens of thousands of clones, about 65% of them appearing once. The ViraFEST assay expanded antigen-specific CD4+ T cells with viral peptide pools before sequencing. CD4+ T cell isolation took place after 10 days of culture. Previously uninfected by SARS-CoV-2, the vaccine recipients also showed negative nucleocapsid antibodies. General study results and limits: Clones from infection and from vaccination both contracted markedly late after vaccination. Only a single clone (1 of 255 vaccine-induced clones in healthy vaccinees) cross-reacted with common cold coronaviruses.

As concerns this clone: As yet, its antigen is unknown.

Germline V gene lookup returns CDR1 SGHTA and CDR2 FQGTGA. V was shortened by 0 bases and J by 8 bases, with 7 bases between the two germline ends. CDR3 length equals 12 residues. The input for sequencing was CD4+ T cells from PBMCs cultured with HCoV-OC43 spike peptides, taken before COVID-19 vaccination. Sample subset: HCoV-OC43 spike overlapping peptide pool stimulation. This chain connects TRBV7-3 to TRBJ1-2, with D perhaps matching TRBD1 (5 bases). The TCR originated in a human donor who received a COVID-19 vaccine. The CDR3 here is CASSLTGVGYTF. The CDR3, as DNA: TGTGCCAGCAGCTTAACAGGGGTGGGCTACACCTTC.